The entry below describes one T cell receptor (beta chain). A much larger clone is a single base away; this may be a read error. The study profiled TCR beta VDJ and CDR3 using genomic DNA as template. TCRdb reanalysed the reads using MiXCR and keeps one entry per CDR3 protein. Here the sample spans 150,000 to 200,000 distinct CDR3 sequences, around 50% being singletons. Patients chosen for sequencing had shown CD8+CD57+ cell expansion by flow cytometry. The record originates from a study of CD8+CD57+ T cells in acquired aplastic anemia. Looked up from germline, CDR1 is SGHTA and CDR2 is FQGNSA. CDR3 length: 14 residues.

The sample comprised sorted CD4+, CD8+, or CD8+CD57+ T cells (not recorded which) from PBMCs. This receptor was identified in a human donor with aplastic anemia. The rearrangement links TRBV7-2 to TRBJ1-5; weak D call: TRBD1 (6 bases). CDR3 nucleotides: TGTGCCAGCAGCCCCCGGGGGGGCAATCAGCCCCATCATTTT. Translating it yields CASSPRGGNQPHHF. The full variable domain, with the rest looked up from reference TRBV7-2 and TRBJ1-5, is GAGVSQSPSNKVTEKGKDVELRCDPISGHTALYWYRQSLGQGLEFLIYFQGNSAPDKSGLPSDRFSAERTGGSVSTLTIQRTQQEDSAVYLCASSPRGGNQPHHFGDGTRLSIL.